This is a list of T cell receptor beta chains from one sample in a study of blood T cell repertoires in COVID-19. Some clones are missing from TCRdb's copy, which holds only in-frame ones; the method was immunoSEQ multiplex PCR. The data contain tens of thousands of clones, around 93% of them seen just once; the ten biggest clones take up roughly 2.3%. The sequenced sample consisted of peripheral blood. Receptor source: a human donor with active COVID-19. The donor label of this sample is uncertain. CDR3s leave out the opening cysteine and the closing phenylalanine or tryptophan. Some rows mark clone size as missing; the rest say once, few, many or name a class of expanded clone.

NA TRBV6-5 ASLPPYNEQF
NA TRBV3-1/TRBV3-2 ASSQASGYYATGELF
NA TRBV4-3 ASSQDPSGISY
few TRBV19 ASKLAGYNSPLH
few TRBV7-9 ASSLSGRGGYT
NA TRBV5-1 ASTQGTGSQEQY
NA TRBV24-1 ATSLTSGDASTDTQY
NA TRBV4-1 ASSQDGGNYEQY
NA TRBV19 ASSKTGGTDTQY
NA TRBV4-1 ASSQGQGKAGELF
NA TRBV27 ASSPEQGEETQY
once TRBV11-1 ASSLDSGISYNEQF
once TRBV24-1 ATSDLDSGDQARAGELF
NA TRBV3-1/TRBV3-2 ASSPVLAGGEKLF
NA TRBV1 TSSQDWRGGENTGELF
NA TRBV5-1 ASSGTGLNTEAF
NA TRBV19 ASSARAGDGEQF
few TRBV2 ASSDARGLQPQH
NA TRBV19 ASRQTGRPTLNYGYT
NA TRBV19 ASSIADRVDGELF
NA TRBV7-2 ASSLVRAGGSYEQY
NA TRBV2 ASSVTGQFFKY
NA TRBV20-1 SAFQGGLLY